What follows is one T cell receptor (beta chain) and its context. The antigen it binds to is not known. There are no base qualities to consult, and no much larger clone falls within one base. The data were obtained in a study of T cell changes during pregnancy in multiple sclerosis (dated by TCRdb to between 2018 and 2020). At the level of the whole study: In women with multiple sclerosis, the researchers looked at how the T cell repertoire shifted as pregnancy progressed.

Receptors were amplified or captured by the immunoSEQ multiplex PCR assay. As stored in TCRdb, this immuneACCESS dataset retains in-frame rearrangements with V and J assigned. A fraction of the clones does not appear; measured against another copy, unresolved V genes explain less than half of the discrepancy, and the remainder lacks a known reason. Present in this sample are 50,000 or so clones, approximately 92% of which were seen just once. Clones ranked in the top ten supply about 0.37% of the sample. CDR1 and CDR2, per the germline V gene (reference sequence), are MNHEY and SMNVEV. V gives up 4 bases and J gives up 12 bases, and the segment between their germline ends measures 18 bases. The cysteine opens and the phenylalanine closes a CDR3 of 13 amino acids. Only the CDR3 region is kept as DNA, spanning 39 bases read in frame from base 1.

This sequence originates from a female donor with multiple sclerosis, enrolled in a pregnancy study. Specimen: CD4+ T cells from peripheral blood mononuclear cells, collected before pregnancy. The V and J genes are TRBV27 and TRBJ1-1; a weak D assignment points to TRBD1 (6 bases agree). The CDR3 corresponds to CASSSRQVGSSFF. The nucleotide sequence reads TGTGCCAGCAGTTCTCGACAGGTGGGTTCTTCTTTCTTT.